What follows are 19 T cell receptor beta chains derived from one specimen sequenced in a study of T-cell memory formation after mild COVID-19. Each CDR3 protein is one row after TCRdb ran MiXCR on the 5' RACE reads. The sample has about 320,000 distinct CDR3 sequences; approximately 14% are singletons. Source material: PBMCs or a T cell subset sorted from them (not recorded which). These TCRs come from a man younger than 35 who had mild COVID-19 (a few samples of this study predate the infection). Cell type and time point are not known.

The table lists this clonotype with many counts. The chain is built from TRBV4-2 and TRBJ1-6; tentative D call: TRBD1 (6 bases). Per the germline V gene, CDR1 is LGHNA and CDR2 is YNFKEQ. The length of the CDR3 is 17 residues. Trimming removed 0 bases from V and 8 bases from J, with 17 bases in between. The CDR3 protein is CASSQDGGGVGDSPLHF. The DNA for the CDR3 is TGTGCCAGCAGCCAAGATGGGGGCGGGGTGGGAGATTCACCCCTCCACTTT.

Only a few counts were recorded for this clonotype. The rearrangement uses TRBV20-1 and TRBJ1-5; 7 nucleotides agree with TRBD1. The germline gives CDR1 DFQATT, CDR2 SNEGSKA (reference sequence). The CDR3 contains 13 residues. V dropped 6 bases and J dropped 5; count of bases not matched to a gene: 7. This CDR3 is CSATGTAYQPQHF. For the CDR3, the DNA is TGCAGTGCCACCGGGACAGCCTATCAGCCCCAGCATTTT.

The chain recombines TRBV5-1 with TRBJ2-5; D gene ambiguous. V was trimmed by 7 bases and J by 6 bases, leaving 19 bases between them. Germline CDR1 is SGHRS and CDR2 is YFSETQ. This CDR3 region has 14 residues. The CDR3 spells CASPHLRWSKTQYF. The DNA of the CDR3 is TGCGCCAGCCCCCATTTAAGGTGGTCGAAGACCCAGTACTTC. Combining the CDR3 with reference TRBV5-1 and TRBJ2-5 gives the whole variable domain KAGVTQTPRYLIKTRGQQVTLSCSPISGHRSVSWYQQTPGQGLQFLFEYFSETQRNKGNFPGRFSGRQFSNSRSEMNVSTLELGDSALYLCASPHLRWSKTQYFGPGTRLLVL.

This chain uses TRBV5-4 with TRBJ1-3, with D perhaps matching TRBD1 (6 bases). CDR1 is SGHNT, CDR2 YYREEE, per germline (reference sequence). The CDR3 spans 17 residues. Trimming shortened V by 4 bases and J by 2 bases, and 19 bases separated the two germline ends. This chain's CDR3 is CASSPPWGRGTGNTIYF. The CDR3 DNA reads TGTGCCAGCAGCCCACCGTGGGGCAGGGGAACTGGAAACACCATATATTTT.

The chain employs TRBV7-3 and TRBJ2-3; 15 nucleotides line up with TRBD2. CDR3 length: 17 residues. Trimming cost V 5 bases and J 4 bases; bases outside gene matches: 7. Germline values: CDR1 SGHTA, CDR2 FQGTGA. CDR3 nucleotides: TGTGCCAGCAGCCCCGGGACTAGCGGGGGGTGGGCAGATACGCAGTATTTT. This sequence encodes CASSPGTSGGWADTQYF.

This clonotype came up many times. V is TRBV30 and J is TRBJ1-5, with 11 bases lining up with TRBD1. The V gene end was trimmed by 3 bases and the J gene end by 0 bases; junction bases not matched to a gene: 7. The CDR3 runs to 17 residues. Germline V gene sequence: CDR1 GTSNPN, CDR2 SVGIG (reference sequence). CDR3 residues: CAWSRGTGGYSNQPQHF. The CDR3 DNA reads as TGTGCCTGGAGCCGCGGGACAGGGGGATATAGCAATCAGCCCCAGCATTTT.

The J gene is TRBJ2-3, the V gene TRBV2; D call uncertain. The CDR3 runs to 15 residues. CDR1 and CDR2 (germline): SNHLY, FYNNEI. Trimming pared 4 bases from V and 3 bases from J, leaving 14 bases between. The CDR3 nucleotides are TGTGCCAGCAGTGTGAGAACCCGACGGACAGATACGCAGTATTTT. This gives the protein CASSVRTRRTDTQYF.

This clonotype was seen only a few times. This chain links TRBV7-2 with TRBJ2-3; 9 bases are a match to TRBD1. After removal of 4 bases from V and 3 bases from J, the junction contained 5 bases not matched to a gene. The CDR3 loop spans 15 amino acids. CDR1 and CDR2 from the germline V gene are SGHTA and FQGNSA. CDR3 sequence (DNA): TGTGCCAGCAGCTACCCACAGGGGGCGACAGATACGCAGTATTTT. As protein: CASSYPQGATDTQYF.

This clonotype has at least ten counts. One junction end disagrees with the germline gene, perhaps due to a read error. This sequence joins TRBV28 and TRBJ1-4, with TRBD1 as a possible D gene (5 bases). The CDR3 is 14 amino acids. Per germline, CDR1 MDHEN and CDR2 SYDVKM. CDR3 loop: CASSLFQGNDKLFF. In nucleotides, the CDR3 is TGTGCCAGCAGTTTATTCCAGGGTAATGACAAACTGTTTTTT.

The sample holds a few counts of this clonotype. The chain has TRBV12-3 or TRBV12-4 and TRBJ1-6; 8 bases line up with TRBD1. The CDR3 is 15 residues long. After removal of 6 bases from V and 5 bases from J, the junction contained 6 bases not matched to a gene. CDR3 amino acids: CASRSGTGNNSPLHF. In DNA, the CDR3 is TGTGCCAGCAGGTCAGGGACAGGAAATAATTCACCCCTCCACTTT.

The chain carries TRBV12-5 and TRBJ2-2, with TRBD1 matching 10 bases. J was trimmed by 3 bases and V by 9 bases; bases with no gene match: 1. This CDR3 has 13 amino acids. Per germline, CDR1 LGHNT and CDR2 FRNRAP. The CDR3 region is CASGQGDTGELFF. CDR3 DNA: TGTGCTAGCGGACAGGGGGACACCGGGGAGCTGTTTTTT.

The chain employs TRBV20-1 and TRBJ2-1; the D is unclear. CDR1 and CDR2 from the germline V gene are DFQATT and SNEGSKA (reference sequence). The CDR3 totals 14 residues. Trimming cost V 5 bases and J 1 base, with 12 bases left between them. CDR3 nucleotides: TGCAGTGCTCCCCCGGCCCTTTCCTACAATGAGCAGTTCTTC. It encodes CSAPPALSYNEQFF.

This clonotype was picked up a small number of times. V gene TRBV6-6 combines with J gene TRBJ2-2; D is unresolved. The CDR3 sequence is 16 residues long. The V and J ends lost 4 bases and 4 bases respectively, with 16 bases between them. Germline V lookup: CDR1 MNHNY, CDR2 SVGAGI (reference sequence). CDR3: CASSSLRWGITGELFF. Here the CDR3 DNA reads TGTGCCAGCAGTTCTCTTCGTTGGGGAATCACCGGGGAGCTGTTTTTT.

The chain uses TRBV5-1 and TRBJ1-2; 9 nucleotides agree with TRBD1. V lost 0 bases, J lost 5 bases, and 14 bases stayed unmatched. The CDR3 extends over 18 amino acids. Germline CDR1 is SGHRS and CDR2 is YFSETQ. The CDR3 DNA sequence: TGCGCCAGCAGCTTGGAAGGGGGACAGGGAATAAAAGTTTATGGCTACACCTTC. It yields the protein CASSLEGGQGIKVYGYTF.

V usage is TRBV5-1 and J usage is TRBJ1-2; D remains ambiguous. The V and J ends lost 0 bases and 6 bases respectively, with 6 bases between them. Germline-derived CDR1 and CDR2 are SGHRS and YFSETQ. The CDR3 sequence is 12 residues long. The CDR3 sequence is CASSLGQNGYTF. Written as DNA, the CDR3 is TGCGCCAGCAGCTTGGGGCAGAATGGCTACACCTTC.

The chain carries TRBV4-3 and TRBJ2-3; TRBD1 aligns across 8 bases. This CDR3 region has 17 residues. CDR1 and CDR2 from the germline V gene are LGHNA and YSLEER. J lost 6 bases, V lost 4 bases, and 15 bases had no gene match. The CDR3, as DNA: TGCGCCAGCAGCCGCCAGACGCCCCAGGGGGCCCGTGATACGCAGTATTTT. Translation: CASSRQTPQGARDTQYF.

This clonotype was seen at least ten times. CDR3 coding DNA: TGTGCCAGCAGTTTGGGGACTGCAACCGGGGAGCTGTTTTTT. It encodes CASSLGTATGELFF. The chain employs TRBV12-3 or TRBV12-4 and TRBJ2-2, with D maybe TRBD2 (6 bases). Trimming took 3 bases from V and 5 from J, leaving 10 bases between them. CDR3 length: 14 amino acids.

The CDR3 spells CASTKDRDGQPQHF. For the CDR3, the DNA is TGTGCCAGCACCAAAGACAGGGACGGTCAGCCCCAGCATTTT. The rearrangement joins TRBV6-2 or TRBV6-3 to TRBJ1-5; 7 bases align to TRBD1. CDR1 is MNHEY, CDR2 SVGEGT, per germline. CDR3 size: 14 residues. With 7 bases clipped from V and 6 bases from J, the junction kept 9 bases outside the gene matches.

This clonotype was seen more than once but under ten times. The rearrangement uses TRBV12-3 or TRBV12-4 and TRBJ1-5, with D uncertain. Trimming stripped 3 bases from V and 3 bases from J, with 18 bases between. This CDR3 has 17 residues. CDR3 sequence: CASSLAAGRIVNQPQHF. CDR3 coding DNA: TGTGCCAGCAGTTTGGCGGCCGGGCGGATAGTCAATCAGCCCCAGCATTTT.